These 2 T cell receptor beta chains were sequenced from one sample in a study of T cells in Graves' hyperthyroidism and ophthalmopathy. The investigators amplified TCR beta CDR3 regions from RNA transcripts. HTBI primers were the set used in a first-round RT-PCR of the TCR CDR3. TCRdb re-called the multiplex PCR reads with MiXCR, one entry per CDR3 protein. The data show roughly 420,000 distinct CDR3 sequences, 15% to 18% seen once. Sequenced sample: blood. These TCRs come from a woman younger than 35 with Graves' hyperthyroidism.

In its sample, this clonotype was seen many times. The chain employs TRBV12-3 or TRBV12-4 and TRBJ1-2; 8 nucleotides match TRBD1. V gave up 3 bases and J gave up 6 bases; unmatched junction bases: 15. The length of the CDR3 is 17 residues. CDR3 loop: CASSFTPKDRAPHGYTF. The CDR3 coding sequence is TGTGCCAGCAGTTTCACCCCCAAGGACAGGGCGCCCCATGGCTACACCTTC.

This clonotype was picked up many times. This chain uses TRBV2 with TRBJ2-7; D may be TRBD2 (6 bases). The length of the CDR3 is 11 residues. Trimming removed 6 bases from V and 3 bases from J, with 6 bases in between. CDR1 and CDR2 from the germline V gene are SNHLY and FYNNEI. The CDR3 DNA sequence: TGTGCCAGCAGGGACTACTACGAGCAGTACTTC. Protein sequence: CASRDYYEQYF.